The 30 T cell receptor beta chains below were found in one sample sequenced in a study of T cells after yellow fever vaccination. Using its own MiXCR run on the 5' RACE reads, TCRdb lists one record per CDR3 protein. The sample contains some 120,000 distinct CDR3 sequences, 7.4% of which appear only once. This sample comprised CD4+ T cells sorted from PBMCs, obtained around 10 days after the first yellow fever vaccination. The receptors come from a man between 18 and 29 years old who received the YFV17D yellow fever vaccine.

This clonotype was counted a few times. V and J are TRBV12-3 or TRBV12-4 and TRBJ2-1, with D hard to call. The CDR3 length is 14 residues. Trimming stripped 1 base from V and 8 bases from J, with 12 bases between. The CDR3 protein is CASSLVSVRHEQFF. CDR3 nucleotide sequence: TGTGCCAGCAGTTTAGTTTCAGTTCGCCATGAGCAGTTCTTC.

This clonotype came up many times. This rearrangement joins TRBV4-1 to TRBJ2-5; D is undetermined. From germline, CDR1 is MGHRA and CDR2 YSYEKL. V lost 1 base and J lost 4, with 22 bases in between. The CDR3 totals 18 residues. The CDR3 nucleotides are TGCGCCAGCAGCCAAGGGGCAGTCTTTCGTGGCCCGAGAGAGACCCAGTACTTC. As protein: CASSQGAVFRGPRETQYF.

This clonotype has ten or more counts. The chain uses TRBV6-5 and TRBJ2-1, with TRBD2 matching over 13 bases. J lost 1 base, V lost 6 bases, and 3 bases had no gene match. Germline-derived CDR1 and CDR2 are MNHEY and SVGAGI. CDR3 size: 16 residues. The CDR3 reads CASRPLAGGSYNEQFF. CDR3 nucleotide sequence: TGTGCCAGCAGACCACTAGCGGGGGGGTCCTACAATGAGCAGTTCTTC.

This clonotype has at least ten counts. The chain is built from TRBV20-1 and TRBJ2-4, with 9 nucleotides matching TRBD2. Trimming cost V 3 bases and J 6 bases; bases outside gene matches: 9. This CDR3 comprises 15 residues. Germline V gives CDR1 DFQATT, CDR2 SNEGSKA (reference sequence). CDR3 sequence: CSASRGSGGTNIQYF. In DNA, the CDR3 is TGCAGTGCTAGTCGGGGTAGCGGGGGTACAAACATTCAGTACTTC.

This clonotype has a count of ten or more. The J gene is TRBJ2-1, the V gene TRBV7-2; TRBD2 agrees at 14 bases. The V gene end was trimmed by 5 bases and the J gene end by 7 bases; junction bases not matched to a gene: 7. The CDR3 totals 16 residues. Germline loops: CDR1 SGHTA, CDR2 FQGNSA. The CDR3 sequence is CASSVSGLAGANEQFF. As DNA, the CDR3 is TGTGCCAGCAGCGTTTCGGGACTAGCGGGGGCAAATGAGCAGTTCTTC.

This clonotype was seen a handful of times. This rearrangement joins TRBV5-4 to TRBJ2-1, with 7 bases identical to TRBD1. Trimming took 0 bases from V and 7 from J; bases not matched to a gene: 10. Germline V gene sequence: CDR1 SGHNT, CDR2 YYREEE (reference sequence). The CDR3 totals 16 residues. In DNA, the CDR3 is TGTGCCAGCAGCTTGGCCGGGTTAGACAGGGCGAATGAGCAGTTCTTC. Amino acid sequence: CASSLAGLDRANEQFF.

This clonotype was detected ten times or more. The chain is built from TRBV25-1 and TRBJ2-4; D might be TRBD2 (5 bases). Between the trimmed V and J ends, which lost 5 bases and 6 bases, there was a span of 8 bases. CDR1 is MGHDK, CDR2 SYGVNS, per germline. This CDR3 is built from 12 residues. CDR3 sequence reads: CASSFEGNIQYF. As DNA, the CDR3 is TGTGCCAGCAGTTTTGAGGGAAACATTCAGTACTTC.

This clonotype came up a few times. The chain recombines TRBV7-2 with TRBJ1-1, with D possibly being TRBD1 (5 bases). Germline lookup yields CDR1 SGHTA and CDR2 FQGNSA. The CDR3 contains 13 residues. Between the trimmed V and J ends, which lost 5 bases and 8 bases, there was a span of 15 bases. In DNA form, the CDR3 reads TGTGCCAGCAGCGGGGGGTCAGTACTAGAAGCTTTCTTT. It yields the protein CASSGGSVLEAFF.

This clonotype was counted a few times. This sequence joins TRBV15 and TRBJ2-7, with D unclear. From germline, CDR1 is LNHNV and CDR2 YYDKDF (reference sequence). This CDR3 comprises 14 residues. Trimming cost V 1 base and J 3 bases, with 10 bases left between them. CDR3 sequence: CATSRGISGYEQYV. In DNA form, the CDR3 reads TGTGCCACCAGCAGAGGGATTTCTGGCTACGAGCAGTACGTC.

This clonotype was seen repeatedly, ten times or more. The chain is built from TRBV7-3 and TRBJ2-7, with 9 bases aligning to TRBD1. From germline, CDR1 is SGHTA and CDR2 FQGTGA. The V gene end was trimmed by 4 bases and the J gene end by 5 bases; junction bases not matched to a gene: 6. The CDR3 is 14 residues long. CDR3 bases: TGTGCCAGCAGCTCTCGTACAGGGGGCAACGAGCAGTACTTC. Its protein product is CASSSRTGGNEQYF.

This clonotype was found many times. The rearrangement uses TRBV28 and TRBJ2-2; maybe TRBD1 (6 bases). Germline lookup yields CDR1 MDHEN and CDR2 SYDVKM. The CDR3 covers 15 residues. V lost 6 bases, J lost 6 bases, and 17 bases lay in between. CDR3 sequence (DNA): TGTGCCAGCAGAACCCCAGGGGAGAAGGCCGGGGAGCTGTTTTTT. Translation: CASRTPGEKAGELFF. The complete variable domain, with remaining parts taken from reference TRBV28 and TRBJ2-2, reads DVKVTQSSRYLVKRTGEKVFLECVQDMDHENMFWYRQDPGLGLRLIYFSYDVKMKEKGDIPEGYSVSREKKERFSLILESASTNQTSMYLCASRTPGEKAGELFFGEGSRLTVL.

In the case of this clonotype: A much more abundant neighbour one base away suggests this may be a read error. The V call is TRBV5-1, the J call TRBJ2-2; 7 bases align to TRBD1. The CDR3 has 15 amino acids. Looked up from germline, CDR1 is SGHRS and CDR2 is YFSETQ. After removal of 4 bases from V and 4 bases from J, the junction contained 7 bases not matched to a gene. The CDR3 bases are TGCGCCAGCAGCCCGGGCAGGGGGTCCACCGGGGAGCTGTTTTTT. Protein sequence: CASSPGRGSTGELFF.

This clonotype was counted at least ten times. This chain joins TRBV19 and TRBJ1-6, with D unclear. Between the trimmed V and J ends, which lost 9 bases and 6 bases, there was a span of 18 bases. The germline gives CDR1 LNHDA, CDR2 SQIVND (reference sequence). The CDR3 is made up of 15 amino acids. The CDR3 spells CASNQARTINSPLHF. In nucleotides, the CDR3 is TGTGCCAGCAACCAGGCCCGGACCATTAATTCACCCCTCCACTTT.

This clonotype was counted many times. The CDR3 here is CASGRGSRGETQYF. The CDR3 coding sequence is TGTGCCAGCGGTAGGGGGTCCCGGGGAGAGACCCAGTACTTC. This chain links TRBV2 with TRBJ2-5, with a tentative D call TRBD1 (6 bases). V was clipped by 8 bases and J by 4 bases, with 17 bases between them. Germline CDR1 and CDR2: SNHLY and FYNNEI. This CDR3 has 14 amino acids.

This clonotype was picked up many times. The chain couples TRBV6-1 to TRBJ1-2; D is unresolved. Trimming took 6 bases from V and 4 from J, leaving 12 bases between them. Germline values: CDR1 MNHNS, CDR2 SASEGT. CDR3 length: 13 amino acids. CDR3 bases: TGTGCCAGCAGACCTAGCCCCTTCTATGGCTACACCTTC. Translated: CASRPSPFYGYTF.

This clonotype was found many times. Sequence at one end of the junction differs from germline and may be a read error. The V and J genes are TRBV7-7 and TRBJ2-5; D unclear. This CDR3 contains 13 residues. CDR1 is SSHAT, CDR2 FNYEAQ, per germline (reference sequence). The CDR3 bases are TGTGCTAGCAGCTCGCCCACCGATGGGACCCAGTACTTC. It yields the protein CASSSPTDGTQYF.

This clonotype was recorded at least ten times. J is TRBJ2-3 and V is TRBV3-1, with TRBD2 as a possible D gene (6 bases). This CDR3 comprises 14 residues. V was shortened by 3 bases and J by 1 base, with 8 bases between the two germline ends. Germline assignment: CDR1 LGHDT and CDR2 YNNKEL (reference sequence). The CDR3 protein is CASSQPSGTDTQYF. The CDR3 DNA follows: TGTGCCAGCAGCCAGCCTAGCGGCACAGATACGCAGTATTTT.

This clonotype showed up many times. The chain employs TRBV5-1 and TRBJ2-3; 8 nucleotides agree with TRBD1. V was clipped by 0 bases and J by 4 bases; unmatched bases: 7. The CDR3 contains 16 residues. Germline V gives CDR1 SGHRS, CDR2 YFSETQ. Written as DNA, the CDR3 is TGCGCCAGCAGCTTGGACAGGGGGATCGGCGCAGATACGCAGTATTTT. Translating gives CASSLDRGIGADTQYF. Full variable domain (outside the CDR3, taken from reference TRBV5-1 and TRBJ2-3): KAGVTQTPRYLIKTRGQQVTLSCSPISGHRSVSWYQQTPGQGLQFLFEYFSETQRNKGNFPGRFSGRQFSNSRSEMNVSTLELGDSALYLCASSLDRGIGADTQYFGPGTRLTVL.

This clonotype was observed many times. The chain has TRBV7-3 and TRBJ2-5, with D perhaps matching TRBD2 (5 bases). The V gene's germline CDR1 is SGHTA and CDR2 FQGTGA. V was clipped by 10 bases and J by 0 bases, with 18 bases between them. The CDR3 totals 15 residues. This CDR3 is CATDKSGVNQETQYF. Here the CDR3 DNA reads TGTGCCACCGACAAATCCGGGGTAAACCAAGAGACCCAGTACTTC.

For this clonotype: Being one base from a much bigger clone, this may be a read error. The chain is built from TRBV20-1 and TRBJ2-2; 7 nucleotides agree with TRBD2. Germline V gene data show CDR1 as DFQATT and CDR2 as SNEGSKA (reference sequence). This CDR3 is built from 16 residues. DNA of the CDR3: TGCAGTGCTAGACCCCTAGCGGACCCCAACACCGGGCAGCTGTTTTTT. Protein sequence: CSARPLADPNTGQLFF.

This clonotype has at least ten counts. The chain combines TRBV3-1 with TRBJ1-1; TRBD1 agrees at 8 bases. The length of the CDR3 is 14 residues. Germline CDR1 and CDR2: LGHDT and YNNKEL (reference sequence). J was trimmed by 6 bases and V by 4 bases; bases with no gene match: 7. In nucleotides, the CDR3 is TGTGCCAGCAGCCCCCAGGGGGCTACCGCTGAAGCTTTCTTT. Its protein is CASSPQGATAEAFF.

Ten or more counts support this clonotype. V gene TRBV20-1 combines with J gene TRBJ1-6; 7 bases fit TRBD1. Trimming took 0 bases from V and 10 from J; bases not matched to a gene: 9. The germline gives CDR1 DFQATT, CDR2 SNEGSKA (reference sequence). The CDR3 totals 15 residues. The CDR3 sequence is CSARDTQGFDSPLHF. As DNA, the CDR3 is TGCAGTGCTAGAGATACACAGGGGTTTGACTCACCCCTCCACTTT.

This clonotype was detected many times. The chain recombines TRBV5-4 with TRBJ1-4; maybe TRBD1 (6 bases). This CDR3 is built from 15 residues. The V end lost 0 bases, the J end lost 8 bases, and 14 bases lay between the germline ends. Looked up from germline, CDR1 is SGHNT and CDR2 is YYREEE (reference sequence). In DNA, the CDR3 is TGTGCCAGCAGCTTGGAGGTGGGGGCGGAAGAAAAACTGTTTTTT. It yields the protein CASSLEVGAEEKLFF.

This clonotype was detected a few times. The CDR3 DNA is TGTGCCAGCAGCACACTAGCCCCAGATACGCAGTATTTT. This sequence encodes CASSTLAPDTQYF. The chain couples TRBV5-6 to TRBJ2-3; D is perhaps TRBD2 (6 bases). The V and J ends lost 4 bases and 4 bases respectively, with 10 bases between them. CDR1 is SGHDT, CDR2 YYEEEE, per germline. This CDR3 spans 13 amino acids.

This clonotype has a handful of counts. V usage is TRBV30 and J usage is TRBJ1-3; D remains unclear. The CDR3 is 14 amino acids. Germline lookup yields CDR1 GTSNPN and CDR2 SVGIG (reference sequence). The V end was cut by 0 bases, the J end by 0 bases, with 6 bases between. CDR3: CAWSVSSSGNTIYF. The CDR3 DNA reads TGTGCCTGGAGTGTTTCCAGCTCTGGAAACACCATATATTTT.

This clonotype was detected ten times or more. The chain employs TRBV29-1 and TRBJ1-2; 11 bases are a match to TRBD1. This CDR3 spans 13 amino acids. Germline values: CDR1 SQVTM, CDR2 ANQGSEA. Losses at the gene ends were 4 bases for V and 3 bases for J; bases not matched to a gene: 1. The CDR3 region has the DNA TGCAGCGTTGGGACAGGGGGCGACTATGGCTACACCTTC. It yields the protein CSVGTGGDYGYTF.

This clonotype was observed at least ten times. The V and J genes are TRBV10-3 and TRBJ2-3; 7 nucleotides match TRBD2. V lost 10 bases to trimming and J lost 2 bases; unmatched junction nucleotides: 6. Germline V CDR1 and CDR2: ENHRY, SYGVKD. The CDR3 covers 13 residues. For the CDR3, the DNA is TGTGCCACCGAAAGCGGGGACACAGATACGCAGTATTTT. Protein sequence: CATESGDTDTQYF.

There are many counts of this clonotype. This chain links TRBV7-2 with TRBJ1-1; D is possibly TRBD1 (5 bases). The CDR3 length is 15 residues. Germline assignment: CDR1 SGHTA and CDR2 FQGNSA. Trimming took off 1 base at V and 5 bases at J, with 14 bases between the two ends. The CDR3 DNA is TGTGCCAGCAGCTTAGTCGGGGGTCTTTCTACTGAAGCTTTCTTT. Its translation is CASSLVGGLSTEAFF.

This clonotype was seen at least ten times. The chain recombines TRBV5-1 with TRBJ2-5; the match to TRBD1 covers 9 bases. Losses at the gene ends were 5 bases for V and 5 bases for J; bases not matched to a gene: 10. CDR1 and CDR2 (germline): SGHRS, YFSETQ. The length of the CDR3 is 15 residues. CDR3 nucleotide sequence: TGCGCCAGCAGTCTCCGGGACAGGGACGTGGAGACCCAGTACTTC. Protein sequence: CASSLRDRDVETQYF.

The chain uses TRBV18 and TRBJ1-6; D uncertain. Germline lookup yields CDR1 KGHSH and CDR2 LQKENI. V was cut by 3 bases and J by 0 bases, with 12 bases left in between. The CDR3 is 17 amino acids. CDR3 nucleotide sequence: TGTGCCAGCTCACCTCTTCCTTTGAGCTCCTATAATTCACCCCTCCACTTT. Amino acids: CASSPLPLSSYNSPLHF.